This T cell receptor beta chain originates from a study of regulatory T cells in long-lasting Graves disease. Findings and caveats of the study: Peripheral blood, not thyroid tissue, was the sole material studied.

Time point indicated: newly diagnosed GD, antithyroid drugs for less than 3 months. The TCR library was made from RNA extracted from PBMCs. Looked up from germline, CDR1 is PRHDT and CDR2 is FYEKMQ (reference sequence). The CDR3 is 17 residues long. The germline V and J ends were trimmed by 6 bases and 0 bases, with 18 bases remaining between them. Sequencing libraries for TCR beta were prepared with iRepertoire HTBI primers and Arm-PCR of CDR3 regions. TCRdb ran MiXCR on the multiplex PCR reads and lists one entry per CDR3 protein. The sample records some 560,000 distinct CDR3 sequences, more than 15% being singletons. This clonotype was seen only a few times. The antigen is undetermined. These data also formed part of another study, on T cells in Graves' hyperthyroidism and ophthalmopathy. That source reports: First-round RT-PCR targeting the TCR CDR3 was performed with the HTBI primer set.

Sequences were derived from peripheral blood mononuclear cells (PBMCs), sampled at new diagnosis, from a patient treated with antithyroid drugs. The chain combines TRBV13 with TRBJ1-3; tentatively, D is TRBD1 (6 bases). The receptor comes from a woman aged 40-60 years with Graves disease. As DNA, the CDR3 is TGTGCCAGCAGTATAGGGGGTATCAATTTCTCTGGAAACACCATATATTTT. Protein product: CASSIGGINFSGNTIYF.